The 6 T cell receptor beta chains below come from one sample, sequenced in a study of blood T cell repertoires in COVID-19. Sequenced by immunoSEQ multiplex PCR; TCRdb stores in-frame clones only, minus some. The sample comprises more than 45,000 clones, over 80% of which are singletons, and under 8.5% rests with the top ten. The sample comprised peripheral blood. Every receptor here comes from a man aged 80 or over in a cohort sampled during active COVID-19.

For the CDR3, the DNA is TGTGCCACCAGCAGAGGGTTAGGGGCCTATGGCTACACCTTC. It yields the protein CATSRGLGAYGYTF. The chain joins TRBV15 to TRBJ1-2; D possibly corresponds to TRBD1 (5 bases). The ends were cut back, 1 base at V and 4 bases at J, with 10 bases in the middle. Looked up from germline, CDR1 is LNHNV and CDR2 is YYDKDF (reference sequence). This CDR3 has 14 amino acids.

J is TRBJ1-4 and V is TRBV10-1, with 9 bases that match TRBD1. The CDR3 is made up of 14 amino acids. Trimming at V came to 5 bases and at J to 5 bases, leaving 3 bases not matched to a gene. Per the germline V gene, CDR1 is WNHNN and CDR2 is SYGVQD (reference sequence). CDR3 DNA sequence: TGCGCCAGCAGTCCCGGGACAGGGAATGAAAAACTGTTTTTT. Translation: CASSPGTGNEKLFF.

The gene calls are TRBV5-6 and TRBJ1-2, with TRBD1 as a possible D gene (6 bases). The CDR3 length is 15 residues. The V gene lost 4 bases and the J gene lost 0 bases, with 13 bases spanning the gap. Germline V lookup: CDR1 SGHDT, CDR2 YYEEEE. CDR3 DNA sequence: TGTGCCAGCAGCCGCCGACAGGCGTCTAACTATGGCTACACCTTC. It translates to CASSRRQASNYGYTF. Looking up the rest from reference TRBV5-6 and TRBJ1-2 gives the full variable domain: DAGVTQSPTHLIKTRGQQVTLRCSPKSGHDTVSWYQQALGQGPQFIFQYYEEEERQRGNFPDRFSGHQFPNYSSELNVNALLLGDSALYLCASSRRQASNYGYTFGSGTRLTVV.

V usage is TRBV28 and J usage is TRBJ1-5, with 8 positions matching TRBD1. V shed 0 bases and J 2 bases; nucleotides not matched to a gene: 3. The CDR3 has 16 amino acids. The germline gives CDR1 MDHEN, CDR2 SYDVKM. CDR3 DNA: TGTGCCAGCAGTTTATGGGACAGGGAGGGCAATCAGCCCCAGCATTTT. As protein: CASSLWDREGNQPQHF.

This chain joins TRBV19 and TRBJ1-3; TRBD1 is a possible D gene (6 bases). CDR1 and CDR2 from the germline V gene are LNHDA and SQIVND (reference sequence). The length of the CDR3 is 15 residues. V dropped 1 base and J dropped 4 bases, with 11 bases sitting between them. The CDR3, as DNA: TGTGCCAGTAGTATAGCAGGGGCATCGGGAAACACCATATATTTT. This encodes CASSIAGASGNTIYF. The variable domain in full, with the rest retrieved from reference TRBV19 and TRBJ1-3, is DGGITQSPKYLFRKEGQNVTLSCEQNLNHDAMYWYRQDPGQGLRLIYYSQIVNDFQKGDIAEGYSVSREKKESFPLTVTSAQKNPTAFYLCASSIAGASGNTIYFGEGSWLTVV.

The rearrangement links TRBV7-8 to TRBJ1-5, with TRBD1 as a possible D gene (5 bases). CDR1 SGHVS and CDR2 FQNEAQ come from the germline V gene. Trimming left V 3 bases short and J 4 bases short, with 10 bases between. This CDR3 is built from 14 residues. This CDR3 is CASSFPGGNQPQHF. CDR3 DNA sequence: TGTGCCAGCAGCTTTCCCGGGGGGAATCAGCCCCAGCATTTT.